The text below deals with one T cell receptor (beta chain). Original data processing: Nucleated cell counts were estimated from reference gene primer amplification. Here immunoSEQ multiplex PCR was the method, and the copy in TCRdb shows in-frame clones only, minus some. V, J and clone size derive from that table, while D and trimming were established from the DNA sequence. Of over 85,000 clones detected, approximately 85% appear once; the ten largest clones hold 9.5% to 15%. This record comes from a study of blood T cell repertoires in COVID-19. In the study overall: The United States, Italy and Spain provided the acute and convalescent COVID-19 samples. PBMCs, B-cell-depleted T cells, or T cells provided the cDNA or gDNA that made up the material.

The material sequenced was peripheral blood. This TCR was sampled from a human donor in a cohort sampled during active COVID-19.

The CDR3 DNA follows: TGCGCCAGCAGCGCCATGCCCCCGGGACAGCCAACCGGGGAGCTGTTTTTT. Its protein product is CASSAMPPGQPTGELFF. This chain connects TRBV5-1 to TRBJ2-2, with TRBD1 matching over 7 bases. Trimming took 4 bases from V and 5 from J; bases not matched to a gene: 14. This CDR3 region has 17 residues. Germline lookup yields CDR1 SGHRS and CDR2 YFSETQ. The whole variable domain, filled in from reference TRBV5-1 and TRBJ2-2, reads KAGVTQTPRYLIKTRGQQVTLSCSPISGHRSVSWYQQTPGQGLQFLFEYFSETQRNKGNFPGRFSGRQFSNSRSEMNVSTLELGDSALYLCASSAMPPGQPTGELFFGEGSRLTVL.